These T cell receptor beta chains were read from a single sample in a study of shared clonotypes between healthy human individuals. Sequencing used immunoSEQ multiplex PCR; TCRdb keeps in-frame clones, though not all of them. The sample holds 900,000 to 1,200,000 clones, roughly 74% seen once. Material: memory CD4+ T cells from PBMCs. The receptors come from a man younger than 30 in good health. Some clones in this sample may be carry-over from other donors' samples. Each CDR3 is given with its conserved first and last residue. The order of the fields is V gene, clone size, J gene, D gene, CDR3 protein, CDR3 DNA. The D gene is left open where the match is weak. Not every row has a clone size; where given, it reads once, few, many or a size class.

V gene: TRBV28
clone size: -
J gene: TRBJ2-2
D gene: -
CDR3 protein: CASSFDRGTLGELFF
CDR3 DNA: TGTGCCAGCAGTTTTGATCGCGGGACCCTGGGGGAGCTGTTTTTT

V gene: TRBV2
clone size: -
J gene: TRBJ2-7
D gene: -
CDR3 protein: CASRARASQAYEQYF
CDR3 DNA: TGTGCCAGCAGGGCTCGGGCTTCTCAGGCCTACGAGCAGTACTTC

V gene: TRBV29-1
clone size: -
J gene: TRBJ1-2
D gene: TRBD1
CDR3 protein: CSAGQVLKGGYTF
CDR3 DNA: TGCAGCGCAGGACAGGTTCTTAAAGGTGGCTACACCTTC

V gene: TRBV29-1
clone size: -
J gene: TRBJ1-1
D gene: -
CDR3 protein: CSVVGTANTEAFF
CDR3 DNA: TGCAGCGTTGTGGGGACGGCCAACACTGAAGCTTTCTTT

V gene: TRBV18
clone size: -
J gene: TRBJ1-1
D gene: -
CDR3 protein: CATYEWGQTEAFF
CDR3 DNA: TGTGCCACCTACGAGTGGGGGCAAACTGAAGCTTTCTTT

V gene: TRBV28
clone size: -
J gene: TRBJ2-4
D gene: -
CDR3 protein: CASGLTKNIQYF
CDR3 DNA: TGTGCCAGCGGCCTGACCAAAAACATTCAGTACTTC

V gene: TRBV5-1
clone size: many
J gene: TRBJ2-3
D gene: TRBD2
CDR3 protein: CASSPGLGEDTQYF
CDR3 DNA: TGCGCCAGCAGCCCGGGACTAGGAGAAGATACGCAGTATTTT

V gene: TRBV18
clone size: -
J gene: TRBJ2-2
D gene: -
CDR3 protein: CASSPRQTSGAGELFF
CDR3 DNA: TGTGCCAGCTCACCTAGACAGACGAGCGGTGCCGGGGAGCTGTTTTTT

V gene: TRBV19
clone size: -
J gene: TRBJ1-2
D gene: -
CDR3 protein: CASSISGNYGYTF
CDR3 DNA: TGTGCCAGTAGTATCTCAGGGAACTATGGCTACACCTTC

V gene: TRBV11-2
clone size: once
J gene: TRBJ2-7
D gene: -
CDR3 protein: CASSSRGRSLAPGSYEQYF
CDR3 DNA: TGTGCCAGCAGCTCCCGAGGACGTTCACTAGCCCCGGGCTCCTACGAGCAGTACTTC

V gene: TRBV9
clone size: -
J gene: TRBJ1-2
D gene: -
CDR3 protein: CASSVQTQGYGYTF
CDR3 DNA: TGTGCCAGCAGCGTACAAACACAGGGCTATGGCTACACCTTC

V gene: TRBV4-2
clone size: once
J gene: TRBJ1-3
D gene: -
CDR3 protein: CASSADSSGNTIYF
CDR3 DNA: TGTGCCAGCAGTGCGGACAGCTCTGGAAACACCATATATTTT

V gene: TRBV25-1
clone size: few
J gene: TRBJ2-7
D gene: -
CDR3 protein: CASSDPGYEQYF
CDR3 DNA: TGTGCCAGCAGTGACCCGGGGTACGAGCAGTACTTC

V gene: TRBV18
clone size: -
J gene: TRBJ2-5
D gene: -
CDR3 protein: CASSPPTGPGTQYF
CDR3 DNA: TGTGCCAGCTCACCGCCCACAGGGCCCGGGACCCAGTACTTC

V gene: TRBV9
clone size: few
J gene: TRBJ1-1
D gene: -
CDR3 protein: CASSVQSEGNFAFF
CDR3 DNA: TGTGCCAGCAGCGTACAGTCTGAGGGGAATTTTGCTTTCTTT

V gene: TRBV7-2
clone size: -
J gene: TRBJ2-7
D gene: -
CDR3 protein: CASIKGRGRFGTSEQYF
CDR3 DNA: TGTGCCAGCATCAAAGGTCGGGGGCGATTTGGGACCTCCGAGCAGTACTTC

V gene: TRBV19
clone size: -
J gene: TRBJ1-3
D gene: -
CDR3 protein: CASRDGSGNTIYF
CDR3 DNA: TGTGCCAGCCGGGACGGCTCTGGAAACACCATATATTTT

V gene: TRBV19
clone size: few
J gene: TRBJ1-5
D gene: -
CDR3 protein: CASSISDPQPQHF
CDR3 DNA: TGTGCCAGTAGTATATCCGACCCGCAGCCCCAGCATTTT

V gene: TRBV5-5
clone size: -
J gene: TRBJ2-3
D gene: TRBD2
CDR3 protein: CASSLGLAGTQYF
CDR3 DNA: TGTGCCAGCAGCTTGGGACTAGCGGGGACGCAGTATTTT

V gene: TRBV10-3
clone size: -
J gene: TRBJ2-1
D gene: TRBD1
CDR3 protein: CAISDPDRKRGEQFF
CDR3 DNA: TGTGCCATCAGTGACCCGGACAGGAAGAGGGGTGAGCAGTTCTTC

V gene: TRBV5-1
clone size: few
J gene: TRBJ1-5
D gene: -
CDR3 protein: CASRPGNGNQPQHF
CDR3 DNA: TGCGCCAGCCGACCTGGAAACGGCAATCAGCCCCAGCATTTT

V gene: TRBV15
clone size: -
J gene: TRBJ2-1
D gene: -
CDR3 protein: CATSRFDRSDSTEQFF
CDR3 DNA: TGTGCCACCAGCAGATTTGACAGGTCCGATTCCACCGAGCAGTTCTTC

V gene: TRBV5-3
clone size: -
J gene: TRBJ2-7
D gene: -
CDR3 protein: CARSEDPGSTHEQYF
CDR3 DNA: TGTGCCAGAAGCGAGGACCCCGGGTCCACCCACGAGCAGTACTTC

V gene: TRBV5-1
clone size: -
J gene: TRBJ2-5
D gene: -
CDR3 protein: CASSFGWGETQYF
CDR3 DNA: TGCGCCAGCAGCTTTGGCTGGGGAGAGACCCAGTACTTC

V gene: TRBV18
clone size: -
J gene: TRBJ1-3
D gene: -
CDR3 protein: CASSTGTPSGNTIYF
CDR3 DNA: TGTGCCAGCTCAACCGGGACACCCTCTGGAAACACCATATATTTT

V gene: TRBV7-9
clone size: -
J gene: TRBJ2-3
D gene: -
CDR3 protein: CASSFTLSSTDTQYF
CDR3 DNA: TGTGCCAGCAGCTTTACACTTTCTAGCACAGATACGCAGTATTTT

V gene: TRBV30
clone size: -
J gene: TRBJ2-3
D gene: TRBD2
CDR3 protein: CAWSPPTSGYNTDTQYF
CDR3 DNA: TGTGCCTGGAGTCCCCCGACTAGCGGGTATAACACAGATACGCAGTATTTT

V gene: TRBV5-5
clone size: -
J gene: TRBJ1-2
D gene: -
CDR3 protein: CASTPWGTANYGYTF
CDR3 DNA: TGTGCCAGCACCCCCTGGGGCACCGCTAACTATGGCTACACCTTC

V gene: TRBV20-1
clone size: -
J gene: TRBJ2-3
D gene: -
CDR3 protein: CSADTQYF
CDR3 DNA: TGCAGTGCTGATACGCAGTATTTT

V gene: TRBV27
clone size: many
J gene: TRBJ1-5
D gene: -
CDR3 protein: CASSPVAGPQHF
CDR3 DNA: TGTGCCAGCAGTCCGGTCGCGGGGCCCCAGCATTTT

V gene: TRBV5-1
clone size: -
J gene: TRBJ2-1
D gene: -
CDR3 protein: CASSLISGNEQFF
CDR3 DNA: TGCGCCAGCAGCTTGATTAGCGGTAATGAGCAGTTCTTC

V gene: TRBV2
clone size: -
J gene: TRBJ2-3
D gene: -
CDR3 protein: CASTPGRTDTQYF
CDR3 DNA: TGTGCCAGCACCCCAGGCCGCACAGATACGCAGTATTTT

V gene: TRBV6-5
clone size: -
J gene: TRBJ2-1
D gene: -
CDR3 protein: CASSGGSLGDNEQFF
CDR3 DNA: TGTGCCAGCAGTGGGGGTTCTTTAGGGGACAATGAGCAGTTCTTC

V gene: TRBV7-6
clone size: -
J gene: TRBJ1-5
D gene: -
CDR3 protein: CASSLSNSNQPQHF
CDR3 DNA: TGTGCCAGCAGCTTATCCAATAGCAATCAGCCCCAGCATTTT

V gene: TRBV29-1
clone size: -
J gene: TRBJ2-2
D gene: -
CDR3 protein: CSVAGNTGELFF
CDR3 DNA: TGCAGCGTTGCAGGAAACACCGGGGAGCTGTTTTTT

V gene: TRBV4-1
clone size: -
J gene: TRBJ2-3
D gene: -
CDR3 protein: CASSSPAGTLGRDTQYF
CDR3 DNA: TGCGCCAGCAGCTCCCCGGCCGGGACCCTAGGGAGAGATACGCAGTATTTT

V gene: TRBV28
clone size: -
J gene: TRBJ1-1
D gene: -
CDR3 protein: CASSLRSRGTEAFF
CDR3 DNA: TGTGCCAGCAGTTTGAGGTCCCGTGGAACTGAAGCTTTCTTT

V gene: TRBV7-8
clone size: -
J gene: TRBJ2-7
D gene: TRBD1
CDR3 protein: CASSLFSRAGTGVNEQYF
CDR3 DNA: TGTGCCAGCAGCTTATTTTCCCGAGCCGGGACAGGGGTTAACGAGCAGTACTTC

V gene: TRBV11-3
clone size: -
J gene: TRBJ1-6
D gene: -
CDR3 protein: CASSLSGYGSPLHF
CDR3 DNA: TGTGCCAGCAGCTTGAGTGGGTATGGTTCACCCCTCCACTTT

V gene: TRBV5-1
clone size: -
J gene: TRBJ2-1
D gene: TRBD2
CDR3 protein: CASSFHPGLAGDNEQFF
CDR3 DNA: TGCGCCAGCAGCTTTCACCCGGGACTAGCGGGAGACAATGAGCAGTTCTTC

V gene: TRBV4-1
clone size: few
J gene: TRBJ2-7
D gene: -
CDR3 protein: CASSILGGSYEQYF
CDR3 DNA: TGCGCCAGCAGTATTTTAGGGGGTTCCTACGAGCAGTACTTC

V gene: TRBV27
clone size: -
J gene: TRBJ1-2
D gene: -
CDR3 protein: CASSLIRGAGYTF
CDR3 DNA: TGTGCCAGCAGTTTAATCAGAGGGGCAGGCTACACCTTC

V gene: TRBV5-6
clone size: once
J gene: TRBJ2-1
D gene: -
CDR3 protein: CASSSLDQPPNEQFF
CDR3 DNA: TGTGCCAGCAGCAGCTTGGACCAACCTCCCAATGAGCAGTTCTTC

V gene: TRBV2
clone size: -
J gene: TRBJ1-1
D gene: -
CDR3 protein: CASSEENFGAFF
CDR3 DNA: TGTGCCAGCAGTGAAGAGAATTTCGGCGCTTTCTTT

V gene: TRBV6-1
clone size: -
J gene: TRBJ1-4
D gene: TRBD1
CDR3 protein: CATRQGATNEKLFF
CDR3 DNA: TGTGCCACTAGACAGGGTGCAACTAATGAAAAACTGTTTTTT

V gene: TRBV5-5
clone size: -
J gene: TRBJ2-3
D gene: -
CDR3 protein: CASSTASVDTQYF
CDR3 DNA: TGTGCCAGCAGTACAGCGTCGGTAGATACGCAGTATTTT

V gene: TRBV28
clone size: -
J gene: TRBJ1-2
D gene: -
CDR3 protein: CASNSWSSRVGYTF
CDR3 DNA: TGTGCCAGCAACTCGTGGTCCTCAAGGGTAGGCTACACCTTC

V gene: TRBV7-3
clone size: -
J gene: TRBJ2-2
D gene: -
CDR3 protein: CASSLALGNTGELFF
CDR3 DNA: TGTGCCAGCAGCTTAGCCCTGGGGAACACCGGGGAGCTGTTTTTT

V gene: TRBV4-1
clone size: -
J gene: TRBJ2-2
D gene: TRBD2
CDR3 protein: CASSQQGTSLGELFF
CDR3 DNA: TGCGCCAGCAGCCAACAGGGGACTAGCCTCGGGGAGCTGTTTTTT

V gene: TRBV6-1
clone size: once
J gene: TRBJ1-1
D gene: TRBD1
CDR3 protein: CASSNRGFTEAFF
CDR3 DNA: TGTGCCAGCAGCAACAGGGGGTTTACTGAAGCTTTCTTT

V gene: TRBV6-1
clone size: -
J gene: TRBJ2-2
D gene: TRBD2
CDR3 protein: CASNPGLAGSGELFF
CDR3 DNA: TGTGCCAGCAACCCGGGACTAGCGGGTTCCGGGGAGCTGTTTTTT

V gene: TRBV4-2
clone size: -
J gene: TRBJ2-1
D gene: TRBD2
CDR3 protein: CASSQAYREGYDEQFF
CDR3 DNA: TGTGCCAGCAGCCAAGCTTACCGGGAGGGCTACGATGAGCAGTTCTTC

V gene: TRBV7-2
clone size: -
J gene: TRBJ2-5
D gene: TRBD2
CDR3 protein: CASSSPSGRRGGTQYF
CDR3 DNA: TGTGCCAGCAGCTCCCCTAGCGGGAGAAGGGGGGGGACCCAGTACTTC

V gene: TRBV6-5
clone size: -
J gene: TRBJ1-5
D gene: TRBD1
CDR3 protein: CASRSGQGGNQPQHF
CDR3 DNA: TGTGCCAGCAGATCTGGACAGGGCGGCAATCAGCCCCAGCATTTT

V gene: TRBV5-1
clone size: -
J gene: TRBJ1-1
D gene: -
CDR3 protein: CASSSPQGGSEAFF
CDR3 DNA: TGCGCCAGCAGTTCCCCCCAGGGTGGATCAGAAGCTTTCTTT

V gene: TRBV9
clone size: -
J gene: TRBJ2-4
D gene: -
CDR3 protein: CASSPWTGGNIQYF
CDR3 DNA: TGTGCCAGCAGCCCATGGACTGGAGGGAACATTCAGTACTTC

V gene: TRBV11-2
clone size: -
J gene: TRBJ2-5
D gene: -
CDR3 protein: CASSLGVARQETQYF
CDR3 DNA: TGTGCCAGCAGCTTAGGGGTGGCCCGCCAAGAGACCCAGTACTTC